The rows below give T cell receptor beta chains drawn from one sample of a study of T cell repertoires in ileal Crohn's disease. The repertoire was sequenced with immunoSEQ multiplex PCR; TCRdb's copy has only in-frame clones and lacks some. The repertoire has 10,000 to 15,000 clones, 75% to 90% of them found once; the top ten carry approximately 11%. The sequencing input was ileal tissue. These receptors came from an adult with Crohn's disease. The CDR3 runs from the conserved cysteine through the conserved F or W. The D gene is left open where the match is weak. Rows may omit the clone size; those that give it use once, few, many or a size class.

D gene | clone size | J gene | V gene | CDR3 protein | CDR3 DNA
- | once | TRBJ1-6 | TRBV7-9 | CASSRAGRGAYNSPLHF | TGTGCCAGCAGCAGAGCCGGCAGGGGAGCCTATAATTCACCCCTCCACTTT
TRBD1 | - | TRBJ1-1 | TRBV10-3 | CAIRITGDTEAFF | TGTGCCATCCGAATTACAGGGGACACTGAAGCTTTCTTT
TRBD2 | - | TRBJ2-3 | TRBV5-6 | CASSLAILAGGLDTQYF | TGTGCCAGCAGCTTGGCCATACTAGCGGGAGGGTTAGATACGCAGTATTTT
TRBD1 | - | TRBJ1-3 | TRBV5-1 | CASSFRGISGNTIYF | TGCGCCAGCAGCTTCAGGGGGATCTCTGGAAACACCATATATTTT
TRBD1 | - | TRBJ2-1 | TRBV18 | CASSPGQGTYNEQFF | TGTGCCAGCTCACCGGGACAGGGGACCTACAATGAGCAGTTCTTC
- | - | TRBJ1-3 | TRBV19 | CASNRVSGNTIYF | TGTGCCAGCAATCGAGTCTCTGGAAACACCATATATTTT
- | - | TRBJ2-3 | TRBV6-4 | CASSDLAGASTDTQYF | TGTGCCAGCAGTGACCTTGCAGGGGCTAGCACAGATACGCAGTATTTT
TRBD2 | - | TRBJ2-7 | TRBV14 | CASSQDGTRSYEQYF | TGTGCCAGCAGTCAAGATGGGACTAGATCATACGAGCAGTACTTC
- | - | TRBJ2-5 | TRBV27 | CASSFRVGETQYF | TGTGCCAGCAGTTTCCGGGTGGGAGAGACCCAGTACTTC
TRBD1 | - | TRBJ2-7 | TRBV10-1 | CASSETSGGVYEQYF | TGCGCCAGCAGTGAAACTTCAGGGGGCGTCTACGAGCAGTACTTC
TRBD2 | few | TRBJ2-1 | TRBV13 | CASSFHPGGTGEQFF | TGTGCCAGCAGCTTCCACCCGGGAGGAACAGGTGAGCAGTTCTTC
- | - | TRBJ1-5 | TRBV19 | CASRGAQVNQPQHF | TGTGCCAGTAGAGGCGCCCAGGTGAATCAGCCCCAGCATTTT
- | - | TRBJ2-1 | TRBV2 | CASRGGREKSSYNEQFF | TGTGCCAGCAGGGGAGGACGCGAGAAGAGCTCCTACAATGAGCAGTTCTTC
TRBD1 | - | TRBJ1-1 | TRBV7-9 | CASSSPGTGNPEAFF | TGTGCCAGCAGCTCGCCCGGGACAGGGAATCCTGAAGCTTTCTTT
- | - | TRBJ1-1 | TRBV28 | CASRPGVNTEAFF | TGTGCCAGCCGCCCGGGGGTGAACACTGAAGCTTTCTTT
TRBD2 | - | TRBJ2-3 | TRBV10-2 | CASLAGGMDTQYF | TGCGCCAGCTTAGCGGGAGGGATGGATACGCAGTATTTT
- | - | TRBJ2-1 | TRBV29-1 | CSVSSWANEQFF | TGCAGCGTCAGCAGCTGGGCAAATGAGCAGTTCTTC
- | - | TRBJ1-1 | TRBV5-4 | CASSLGMREEAFF | TGTGCCAGCAGCTTGGGTATGAGGGAAGAAGCTTTCTTT
- | once | TRBJ2-5 | TRBV18 | CASSPREGTQYF | TGTGCCAGCTCACCACGCGAGGGGACCCAGTACTTC
- | once | TRBJ1-3 | TRBV12-5 | CASGLFSGPGNTIYF | TGTGCTAGTGGTCTTTTCTCGGGTCCTGGAAACACCATATATTTT
TRBD1 | - | TRBJ1-1 | TRBV5-1 | CASSLGGGASWNTEAFF | TGCGCCAGCAGCTTGGGAGGGGGCGCGTCGTGGAACACTGAAGCTTTCTTT
- | once | TRBJ1-2 | TRBV6-5 | CASSYEGSGYTF | TGTGCCAGCAGTTACGAGGGCTCCGGCTACACCTTC
- | - | TRBJ2-3 | TRBV4-1 | CASSQGQYLGTDTQYF | TGCGCCAGCAGCCAAGGACAGTATCTGGGCACAGATACGCAGTATTTT
TRBD1 | - | TRBJ2-7 | TRBV7-2 | CASSVRQGAYEQYF | TGTGCCAGCAGCGTAAGACAGGGAGCCTACGAGCAGTACTTC
- | - | TRBJ2-7 | TRBV6-1 | CASSDRDTYEQYF | TGTGCCAGCAGTGACCGGGACACCTACGAGCAGTACTTC
- | few | TRBJ1-5 | TRBV6-5 | CASSRRGYGNQPQHF | TGTGCCAGCAGTAGGAGGGGTTACGGCAATCAGCCCCAGCATTTT
- | - | TRBJ2-2 | TRBV28 | CASSLGRGRGSGELFF | TGTGCCAGCAGCCTTGGGCGGGGCAGGGGGAGCGGGGAGCTGTTTTTT
- | - | TRBJ2-1 | TRBV29-1 | CSVAGGNEQFF | TGCAGCGTCGCCGGAGGCAATGAGCAGTTCTTC
TRBD2 | - | TRBJ2-5 | TRBV4-2 | CASSQDRGGPQETQYF | TGTGCCAGCAGCCAAGATCGGGGGGGGCCCCAAGAGACCCAGTACTTC
- | - | TRBJ1-5 | TRBV30 | CAWTLGDQPQHF | TGTGCCTGGACGTTGGGAGATCAGCCCCAGCATTTT
- | - | TRBJ2-5 | TRBV5-4 | CASSLGGGPETQYF | TGTGCCAGCAGCTTGGGAGGAGGGCCAGAGACCCAGTACTTC
TRBD2 | - | TRBJ2-7 | TRBV27 | CASSSATSGNPEQYF | TGTGCCAGCAGTTCCGCGACTAGCGGGAATCCCGAGCAGTACTTC
TRBD2 | - | TRBJ2-7 | TRBV19 | CASSLLAEPYEQYF | TGTGCCAGTAGTCTACTAGCGGAGCCCTACGAGCAGTACTTC
TRBD1 | - | TRBJ2-1 | TRBV5-1 | CASSPGTGNNEQFF | TGCGCCAGCTCCCCGGGGACAGGGAACAATGAGCAGTTCTTC
TRBD1 | - | TRBJ2-7 | TRBV29-1 | CSVGDRGSYEQYF | TGCAGCGTGGGGGACAGGGGCTCCTACGAGCAGTACTTC
- | - | TRBJ1-1 | TRBV19 | CASSPSRALNMNTEAFF | TGTGCCAGTAGTCCTAGCCGGGCCCTCAACATGAACACTGAAGCTTTCTTT
- | - | TRBJ2-3 | TRBV4-2 | CASSPRSAGSTDTQYF | TGTGCCAGCAGCCCAAGATCGGCCGGGAGCACAGATACGCAGTATTTT
TRBD2 | - | TRBJ2-3 | TRBV29-1 | CSVRAGGLTDTQYF | TGCAGCGTCCGAGCGGGGGGGCTCACAGATACGCAGTATTTT
TRBD1 | - | TRBJ2-7 | TRBV5-6 | CASSFQDRAAYEQYF | TGTGCCAGCAGTTTTCAGGACAGGGCTGCCTACGAGCAGTACTTC
- | few | TRBJ2-6 | TRBV28 | CASTDSSGANVLTF | TGTGCCAGCACCGACAGCTCTGGGGCCAACGTCCTGACTTTC
TRBD1 | - | TRBJ1-5 | TRBV4-1 | CASSRIEGASQPQHF | TGCGCCAGCAGCCGGATTGAGGGGGCGTCTCAGCCCCAGCATTTT
TRBD1 | - | TRBJ2-2 | TRBV2 | CASSGTGGLTGELFF | TGTGCCAGCTCAGGGACAGGGGGCTTGACCGGGGAGCTGTTTTTT
TRBD1 | once | TRBJ2-7 | TRBV5-1 | CASSLVGQGASDEQYF | TGCGCCAGCAGCTTGGTTGGGCAGGGGGCCTCTGACGAGCAGTACTTC
- | - | TRBJ1-1 | TRBV19 | CASSIERRGEAFF | TGTGCCAGTAGTATTGAGAGGAGGGGCGAAGCTTTCTTT
TRBD1 | - | TRBJ2-3 | TRBV5-1 | CASSPDRTQRTQYF | TGCGCCAGCAGCCCGGACAGGACGCAGCGTACGCAGTATTTT
- | - | TRBJ1-1 | TRBV6-5 | CASSYWAGSGITEAFF | TGTGCCAGCAGTTACTGGGCAGGTAGCGGTATCACTGAAGCTTTCTTT
- | - | TRBJ2-3 | TRBV11-2 | CASSTRLKGSTDTQYF | TGTGCCAGCAGCACGCGACTGAAGGGGAGCACAGATACGCAGTATTTT
- | few | TRBJ2-2 | TRBV5-1 | CASRTLDRTGELFF | TGCGCCAGCCGTACCCTCGACAGGACCGGGGAGCTGTTTTTT
- | - | TRBJ1-5 | TRBV2 | CASRLRGSGQPQHF | TGTGCCAGCAGACTAAGGGGATCCGGTCAGCCCCAGCATTTT
- | - | TRBJ1-6 | TRBV27 | CASKQGFNSPLHF | TGTGCCAGCAAGCAGGGTTTTAATTCACCCCTCCACTTT
- | few | TRBJ1-2 | TRBV5-1 | CASSLGRDYGYTF | TGCGCCAGCAGCTTGGGACGGGACTATGGCTACACCTTC
- | - | TRBJ1-2 | TRBV15 | CATSRETALRSGYTF | TGTGCCACCAGCAGAGAGACAGCCCTTAGGTCCGGCTACACCTTC
TRBD2 | few | TRBJ2-1 | TRBV29-1 | CSVETGGFNEQFF | TGCAGCGTTGAAACGGGAGGTTTCAATGAGCAGTTCTTC
TRBD1 | - | TRBJ1-2 | TRBV7-3 | CASSVDRGHGYTF | TGTGCCAGCAGCGTAGACAGGGGCCATGGCTACACCTTC
- | - | TRBJ1-6 | TRBV9 | CASSVGATEGRDSPLHF | TGTGCCAGCAGCGTAGGGGCGACGGAGGGGAGGGATTCACCCCTCCACTTT
- | - | TRBJ2-5 | TRBV10-2 | CASRRTPQETQYF | TGCGCCAGCAGAAGGACTCCTCAAGAGACCCAGTACTTC
TRBD1 | medium-sized | TRBJ1-1 | TRBV9 | CASSVGTGGWAFF | TGTGCCAGCAGCGTAGGGACAGGGGGCTGGGCTTTCTTT